One sample yielded the 29 T cell receptor beta chains listed below, sequenced in a study of shared clonotypes between healthy human individuals. Clones were read by immunoSEQ multiplex PCR, and TCRdb kept only the in-frame ones, dropping some. The table records approximately 110,000 clones, 55% to 80% of them present only once. The material sequenced was memory CD8+ T cells sorted from blood. Indicated subset: CD45RO+ cells pooled with CCR7-negative TemRA cells. These receptor sequences come from a woman aged 30 to 39 in good health.

This clone was observed once. This chain joins TRBV2 and TRBJ1-1; the D is unclear. This CDR3 region has 15 residues. The V end lost 2 bases, the J end lost 2 bases, and 12 bases lay between the germline ends. Germline V gives CDR1 SNHLY, CDR2 FYNNEI. This chain's CDR3 is CASSERATLNTEAFF. DNA for the CDR3: TGTGCCAGCAGTGAAAGGGCCACCCTAAACACTGAAGCTTTCTTT.

A single count supports this clone. The rearrangement links TRBV4-1 to TRBJ2-7; D unclear. V was clipped by 5 bases and J by 3 bases, with 5 bases between them. Germline assignment: CDR1 MGHRA and CDR2 YSYEKL. This CDR3 spans 11 amino acids. DNA for the CDR3: TGCGCCAGCAGCACCAACTACGAGCAGTACTTC. Its protein product is CASSTNYEQYF.

This clone occurred a few times. The CDR3 DNA follows: TGTGCCAGCAGTCCACTATCTTTAAATGAGCAGTTCTTC. Residues: CASSPLSLNEQFF. This chain joins TRBV6-6 and TRBJ2-1; D is ambiguous. The CDR3 has 13 residues. The germline V gene has CDR1 MNHNY and CDR2 SVGAGI (reference sequence). The V end was cut by 5 bases, the J end by 7 bases, with 12 bases between.

This chain uses TRBV18 with TRBJ2-7, with D perhaps TRBD1 or TRBD2 (5 bases each). Trimming removed 4 bases from V and 2 bases from J, with 18 bases in between. Germline CDR1 KGHSH, CDR2 LQKENI. The CDR3 consists of 16 residues. CDR3 sequence: CASSLAGTPPAYEQYF. In DNA form, the CDR3 reads TGTGCCAGCTCACTTGCCGGGACCCCGCCCGCCTACGAGCAGTACTTC.

This clone appeared many times. The rearrangement uses TRBV10-1 and TRBJ2-2; D is unresolved. Germline V gene sequence: CDR1 WNHNN, CDR2 SYGVQD (reference sequence). Trimming pared 0 bases from V and 6 bases from J, leaving 8 bases between. The CDR3 loop spans 14 amino acids. Here the CDR3 DNA reads TGCGCCAGCAGTGAGTCGCCCGAGGCCGGGGAGCTGTTTTTT. Its translation: CASSESPEAGELFF.

This clone has a count of ten or more. The rearrangement joins TRBV4-1 to TRBJ1-2; a possible D gene is TRBD1 (6 bases). Between the trimmed V and J ends, which lost 5 bases and 4 bases, there was a span of 14 bases. This CDR3 contains 14 residues. The germline V gene has CDR1 MGHRA and CDR2 YSYEKL. CDR3 sequence (DNA): TGCGCCAGCAGCACCCCTCGAGGGGGCTATGGCTACACCTTC. Encoded protein: CASSTPRGGYGYTF.

The chain joins TRBV29-1 to TRBJ1-3; no reliable D call. The germline V gene encodes CDR1 SQVTM and CDR2 ANQGSEA. The CDR3 runs to 13 residues. Trimming took 4 bases from V and 4 from J, leaving 11 bases between them. CDR3: CSVGPDTGNTIYF. DNA of the CDR3: TGCAGCGTTGGCCCAGACACCGGAAACACCATATATTTT.

This chain links TRBV4-1 with TRBJ2-5; 8 nucleotides match TRBD1. This CDR3 is 14 amino acids long. Trimming at V came to 4 bases and at J to 4 bases, leaving 5 bases not matched to a gene. Germline lookup yields CDR1 MGHRA and CDR2 YSYEKL. The CDR3 spells CASSLGQGPETQYF. The DNA for the CDR3 is TGCGCCAGCAGCCTTGGACAGGGCCCAGAGACCCAGTACTTC.

The chain combines TRBV11-2 with TRBJ2-7; D unclear. CDR1 and CDR2 (germline): SGHAT, FQNNGV. The CDR3 is 13 residues long. V lost 1 base to trimming and J lost 5 bases, with 9 bases between them. The DNA of the CDR3 is TGTGCCAGCAGCTTAGCTATGGGCAACGAGCAGTACTTC. This codes for CASSLAMGNEQYF.

The V and J genes are TRBV25-1 and TRBJ2-1; D is possibly TRBD2 (6 bases). With 4 bases removed from V and 3 bases from J, the gap between germline ends came to 19 bases. CDR3 length equals 17 residues. Germline CDR1 is MGHDK and CDR2 is SYGVNS. The CDR3 reads CASSVDLEGTVYNEQFF. DNA for the CDR3: TGTGCCAGCAGTGTTGACTTGGAGGGAACCGTCTACAATGAGCAGTTCTTC. Combining the CDR3 with reference TRBV25-1 and TRBJ2-1 gives the whole variable domain EADIYQTPRYLVIGTGKKITLECSQTMGHDKMYWYQQDPGMELHLIHYSYGVNSTEKGDLSSESTVSRIRTEHFPLTLESARPSHTSQYLCASSVDLEGTVYNEQFFGPGTRLTVL.

This clone was counted between two and nine times. The J gene is TRBJ2-2, the V gene TRBV2; a possible D gene is TRBD1 (6 bases). The CDR3 is made up of 14 amino acids. Germline V gene sequence: CDR1 SNHLY, CDR2 FYNNEI. Trimming took off 2 bases at V and 3 bases at J, with 7 bases between the two ends. Here the CDR3 DNA reads TGTGCCAGCAGTGAAAGGGGGTACACCGGGGAGCTGTTTTTT. It specifies CASSERGYTGELFF.

The chain has TRBV10-2 and TRBJ2-7; D is uncertain. Per the germline V gene, CDR1 is WSHSY and CDR2 is SAAADI. V lost 5 bases, J lost 0 bases, and 8 bases lay in between. The CDR3 runs 13 residues. DNA for the CDR3: TGCGCCAGCAGTAGGACGGCCTCCTACGAGCAGTACTTC. Translation: CASSRTASYEQYF.

This clone was counted ten times or more. Distinct nucleotide sequences in the sample also encode this CDR3. The chain recombines TRBV6-4 with TRBJ2-1, with TRBD2 matching 14 bases. The CDR3 runs to 15 residues. Per the germline V gene, CDR1 is MRHNA and CDR2 is SNTAGT. V shed 2 bases and J 6 bases; nucleotides not matched to a gene: 0. The chain's CDR3 is CASSDGLAGGNEQFF. CDR3 bases: TGTGCCAGCAGTGACGGACTAGCGGGAGGCAATGAGCAGTTCTTC.

The rearrangement uses TRBV6-1 and TRBJ1-5; unclear D gene. The germline CDR1 and CDR2 sequences are MNHNS and SASEGT. Trimming shortened V by 1 base and J by 5 bases, and 12 bases separated the two germline ends. The CDR3 spans 15 residues. The CDR3 bases are TGTGCCAGCAGTGAAGGGGATACGGTGTATCAGCCCCAGCATTTT. Translated, it gives CASSEGDTVYQPQHF.

The chain recombines TRBV6-4 with TRBJ1-5; the match to TRBD1 covers 12 bases. The ends lost 10 bases at V and 5 bases at J; junction bases unmatched: 15. CDR1 is MRHNA and CDR2 is SNTAGT in the germline V gene. The CDR3 runs 17 residues. The CDR3 loop is CATRDRGRFRLDQPQHF. The CDR3, as DNA: TGTGCCACCCGGGACAGGGGGCGGTTCAGACTCGATCAGCCCCAGCATTTT.

The J gene is TRBJ1-1, the V gene TRBV7-9; TRBD1 agrees at 7 bases. With 6 bases clipped from V and 11 bases from J, the junction kept 12 bases outside the gene matches. The CDR3 runs 13 residues. Germline V gene lookup returns CDR1 SEHNR and CDR2 FQNEAQ (reference sequence). The CDR3 DNA reads TGTGCCAGCAGTTCAGACACAGGGGCGGATGCTTTCTTT. Amino acids: CASSSDTGADAFF.

The chain recombines TRBV15 with TRBJ2-2, with TRBD2 as a possible D gene (6 bases). The CDR3 consists of 16 residues. V was shortened by 0 bases and J by 4 bases, with 12 bases between the two germline ends. The germline V gene has CDR1 LNHNV and CDR2 YYDKDF (reference sequence). CDR3 region: CATSRDPGLITGELFF. Here the CDR3 DNA reads TGTGCCACCAGCAGAGATCCCGGACTAATCACCGGGGAGCTGTTTTTT.

The chain couples TRBV19 to TRBJ2-1, with TRBD2 matching 14 bases. The CDR3 runs 16 residues. Germline CDR1 reads LNHDA; CDR2 reads SQIVND (reference sequence). With 9 bases clipped from V and 8 bases from J, the junction kept 12 bases outside the gene matches. In nucleotides, the CDR3 is TGTGCCAGCCTACGATCCGGGACTAGCGGGAGTGATGAGCAGTTCTTC. Protein sequence: CASLRSGTSGSDEQFF.

The V and J genes are TRBV28 and TRBJ2-7; the D gene is possibly TRBD1 (7 bases). V was clipped by 0 bases and J by 3 bases, with 12 bases between them. The CDR3 sequence is 15 residues long. Germline loops: CDR1 MDHEN, CDR2 SYDVKM. The CDR3 protein is CASSLWGGQSYEQYF. The CDR3 region has the DNA TGTGCCAGCAGTTTATGGGGGGGACAGAGCTACGAGCAGTACTTC.

This clone appeared once. The V call is TRBV28, the J call TRBJ2-1, with D perhaps given as TRBD1 or TRBD2 (5 bases each). Per the germline V gene, CDR1 is MDHEN and CDR2 is SYDVKM. CDR3 length equals 13 residues. The CDR3 DNA reads TGTGCAACCGGGACGGTCATCTACAATGAGCAGTTCTTC. Translation: CATGTVIYNEQFF.

This chain links TRBV6-4 with TRBJ1-5; D not certain. V lost 5 bases and J 4 bases, leaving 3 bases between the germline ends. The CDR3 contains 11 residues. Germline V gives CDR1 MRHNA, CDR2 SNTAGT. CDR3 sequence: CASSPNQPQHF. CDR3 sequence (DNA): TGTGCCAGCAGTCCTAATCAGCCCCAGCATTTT.

This rearrangement joins TRBV18 to TRBJ2-5; TRBD2 matches 8 bases. The germline V gene has CDR1 KGHSH and CDR2 LQKENI. The junction had 7 bases not matched to a gene; V was cut back by 2 bases and J by 5 bases. The CDR3 contains 15 residues. The CDR3 loop is CASSPSGGPRETQYF. The CDR3 DNA sequence: TGTGCCAGCTCACCATCGGGAGGGCCGAGGGAGACCCAGTACTTC. The variable domain in full, completed from reference TRBV18 and TRBJ2-5, reads NAGVMQNPRHLVRRRGQEARLRCSPMKGHSHVYWYRQLPEEGLKFMVYLQKENIIDESGMPKERFSAEFPKEGPSILRIQQVVRGDSAAYFCASSPSGGPRETQYFGPGTRLLVL.

The chain couples TRBV4-1 to TRBJ2-1, with D perhaps TRBD2 (5 bases). The ends were cut back, 1 base at V and 2 bases at J, with 15 bases in the middle. Per germline, CDR1 MGHRA and CDR2 YSYEKL. CDR3 length: 17 residues. CDR3 in DNA: TGCGCCAGCAGCCAAGTCCGGGTCGGGGTACCCTACAATGAGCAGTTCTTC. Translation gives CASSQVRVGVPYNEQFF.

The rearrangement uses TRBV7-6 and TRBJ2-2, with 8 bases aligning to TRBD1. Germline assignment: CDR1 SGHVS and CDR2 FNYEAQ. After removal of 4 bases from V and 1 base from J, the junction contained 8 bases not matched to a gene. This CDR3 region has 17 residues. The CDR3 DNA reads TGTGCCAGCAGCTACCGCGCCGGGACAGGGAACACCGGGGAGCTGTTTTTT. It is translated as CASSYRAGTGNTGELFF.

V usage is TRBV25-1 and J usage is TRBJ2-5; the match to TRBD2 covers 12 bases. The DNA end lines up better with TRBJ2-7; the J call may be wrong. CDR3 size: 18 residues. In germline, CDR1 is MGHDK, CDR2 SYGVNS. Here the CDR3 reads CASSELAGRTSGKGEQYF. CDR3 DNA: TGTGCCAGCAGTGAATTAGCGGGTAGGACTAGCGGGAAGGGCGAGCAGTACTTC.

The rearrangement uses TRBV25-1 and TRBJ2-5; no reliable D call. The J call may be wrong; the DNA end is better matched by TRBJ2-7. The germline gives CDR1 MGHDK, CDR2 SYGVNS. The CDR3 is 14 amino acids. The DNA of the CDR3 is TGTGCCAGCAGTGAATATGGTAGCTCCTACGAGCAGTACTTC. This encodes CASSEYGSSYEQYF.

The rearrangement uses TRBV5-6 and TRBJ2-1; D not resolved. The CDR3 loop spans 13 amino acids. Per germline, CDR1 SGHDT and CDR2 YYEEEE. V was shortened by 1 base and J by 6 bases, with 8 bases between the two germline ends. For the CDR3, the DNA is TGTGCCAGCAGCTTGAGTCCCAGCAATGAGCAGTTCTTC. Residues: CASSLSPSNEQFF.

The chain has TRBV18 and TRBJ1-4, with 12 nucleotides matching TRBD1. Germline V gene sequence: CDR1 KGHSH, CDR2 LQKENI. The CDR3 totals 16 residues. The J segment lost 5 bases and the V segment lost 3 bases, leaving 4 bases of the junction unmatched. CDR3 region: CASSPGTGGKNEKLFF. Here the CDR3 DNA reads TGTGCCAGCTCACCCGGGACAGGGGGCAAGAATGAAAAACTGTTTTTT. Drawing the rest from reference TRBV18 and TRBJ1-4, the complete variable domain is NAGVMQNPRHLVRRRGQEARLRCSPMKGHSHVYWYRQLPEEGLKFMVYLQKENIIDESGMPKERFSAEFPKEGPSILRIQQVVRGDSAAYFCASSPGTGGKNEKLFFGSGTQLSVL.

This clone was recorded at least ten times. The chain is built from TRBV28 and TRBJ1-4; D may be TRBD1 (5 bases). V dropped 4 bases and J dropped 6 bases, with 24 bases sitting between them. The CDR3 runs 18 residues. From germline, CDR1 is MDHEN and CDR2 SYDVKM. CDR3 sequence (DNA): TGTGCCAGCAGTTCGCCCGGCTATCCAGGGACGGCTTATGAAAAACTGTTTTTT. As protein: CASSSPGYPGTAYEKLFF.